This T cell receptor beta chain was identified during a study of blood T cell repertoires in COVID-19. Whole-study context: PBMCs, B-cell-depleted T cells, or T cells were the source of the cDNA or gDNA that made up the material.

Study processing details: Amplifying reference gene primers gave estimates of nucleated cell counts. Sequencing used immunoSEQ multiplex PCR; TCRdb keeps in-frame clones, though not all of them. D and trimming come from the DNA, and the V and J calls and clone size come from that table. In the table there are roughly 480,000 clones, approximately 89% of which are singletons. Followed over time, Seattle patients had been enrolled while infection was active. CDR1 is MNHEY, CDR2 SMNVEV, per germline (reference sequence). CDR3 length: 15 amino acids. Trimming left V 7 bases short and J 5 bases short, with 20 bases between.

The sequence came from a man younger than 35 with COVID-19, enrolled during active disease. Sequenced material: peripheral blood. The chain is built from TRBV27 and TRBJ2-5; D may be TRBD1 (5 bases). This CDR3 reads CASKSGSPSVETQYF. The CDR3 region has the DNA TGTGCCAGCAAATCAGGGTCTCCAAGCGTGGAGACCCAGTACTTC.